Included here is one T cell receptor beta chain sequence, with context. This sample was taken from a study of identifying expanded T cells in peripheral blood. Here immunoSEQ multiplex PCR was the method, and the copy in TCRdb shows in-frame clones only, minus some. The sample consists of about 100,000 clones, about 91% of them appearing once. Source material: blood. The TCR comes from a person between 18 and 70 years old in good health.

CDR3 DNA sequence: TGTGCCAGCAGCCTAGACAGCATCTACGAGCAGTACTTC. This translates into CASSLDSIYEQYF. V and J are TRBV7-2 and TRBJ2-7, with D perhaps matching TRBD1 (5 bases). This CDR3 contains 13 residues. The V end was cut by 5 bases, the J end by 3 bases, with 11 bases between. Germline lookup yields CDR1 SGHTA and CDR2 FQGNSA.